The T cell receptor beta chain under discussion was sequenced for a study of CD8+ T cells in alopecia areata. Extraction and reverse transcription of RNA yielded cDNA as the sequencing template. This table comes from immunoSEQ multiplex PCR, and its TCRdb copy is limited to in-frame clones, with some not included. Altogether roughly 150,000 clones are present, about 60% being singletons, with the ten largest covering around 4.8%. Study-level findings and limits: Especially in alopecia totalis/universalis, lesional scalp showed greater clonality than normal scalp did.

In regard to this clone: Its antigen is not identified.

The CDR3 is made up of 15 amino acids. Trimming shortened V by 4 bases and J by 8 bases, and 18 bases separated the two germline ends. The germline V gene encodes CDR1 MDHEN and CDR2 SYDVKM. This sequence was found in a human donor in good health. Sequencing input: CD4+ T cells sorted from blood. The chain has TRBV28 and TRBJ2-4; D uncertain. The CDR3 loop reads CASSSQYGSKHIQYF. CDR3 DNA sequence: TGTGCCAGCAGTTCCCAGTACGGATCAAAACACATTCAGTACTTC. The full variable domain, with the rest looked up from reference TRBV28 and TRBJ2-4, is DVKVTQSSRYLVKRTGEKVFLECVQDMDHENMFWYRQDPGLGLRLIYFSYDVKMKEKGDIPEGYSVSREKKERFSLILESASTNQTSMYLCASSSQYGSKHIQYFGAGTRLSVL.